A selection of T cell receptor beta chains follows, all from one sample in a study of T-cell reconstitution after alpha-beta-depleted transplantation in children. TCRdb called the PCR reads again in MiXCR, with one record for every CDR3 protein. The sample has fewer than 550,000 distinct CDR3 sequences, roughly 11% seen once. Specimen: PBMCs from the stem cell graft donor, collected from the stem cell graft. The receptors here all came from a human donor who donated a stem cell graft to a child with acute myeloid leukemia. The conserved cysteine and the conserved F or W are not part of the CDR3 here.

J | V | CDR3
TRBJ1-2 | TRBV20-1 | SASVQGVGYT
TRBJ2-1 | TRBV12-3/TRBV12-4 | ASSERGNNEQF
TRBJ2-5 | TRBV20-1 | SARVPTLPGETQY
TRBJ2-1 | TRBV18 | ASSPHREGEQF
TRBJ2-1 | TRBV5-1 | ASSLEPGGVNNEQF
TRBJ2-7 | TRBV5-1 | ASSLDHEQY
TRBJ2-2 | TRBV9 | ASSVLITGELF
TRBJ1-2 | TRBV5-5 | ASSFLTANYGYT
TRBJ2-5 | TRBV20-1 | SAPGWERQETQY
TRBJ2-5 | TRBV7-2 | ASSQGTSGSWTQY
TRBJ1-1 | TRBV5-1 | ASSLAQGASTEAF
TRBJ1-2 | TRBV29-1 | SVSGQGEGGYT
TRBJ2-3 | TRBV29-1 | SVVLAGGPDTQY
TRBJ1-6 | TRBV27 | ASSQWDRTAPYNSPLH
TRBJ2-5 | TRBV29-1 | SVVRSSGRPQETQY
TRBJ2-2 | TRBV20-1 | SAPVGLAGAAGELF